A selection of T cell receptor beta chains follows, all from one sample in a study of blood T cell repertoires in COVID-19. Assay: immunoSEQ multiplex PCR; the TCRdb copy retains only in-frame clones and omits some. The sample includes over 150,000 clones, over 80% seen only once; the top ten take 3% to 4%. Input material: peripheral blood. These receptors originate from a woman in her sixties who had recovered from COVID-19. Each CDR3 is given with its conserved first and last residue. The order of the fields is J gene, D gene, clone size, V gene, CDR3 DNA, CDR3 protein. The D gene is left open where the match is weak. Size is stated for part of the rows, as once, few or many counts, or as a class when the clone is expanded.

TRBJ2-1 | TRBD1 | NA | TRBV4-2 | TGTGCCAGCAGGCGGACAGGTGGGCCCAATGAGCAGTTCTTC | CASRRTGGPNEQFF
TRBJ2-3 | TRBD1 | NA | TRBV5-1 | TGCGCCAGCACCCAAGGGACAGGGGAGATAGGCACAGATACGCAGTATTTT | CASTQGTGEIGTDTQYF
TRBJ2-5 | TRBD1 | NA | TRBV29-1 | TGCAGCTTAGACAGGGACCCTCGGGAGACCCAGTACTTC | CSLDRDPRETQYF
TRBJ1-2 | NA | NA | TRBV24-1 | TGTGCCACCAGTGATTCCCAGGGCCTACAAAATGGCTACACCTTC | CATSDSQGLQNGYTF
TRBJ1-5 | NA | NA | TRBV21-1 | TGTGCCAGCATTTCCCAGGACAGGGGCAATCAGCCCCAGCATTTT | CASISQDRGNQPQHF
TRBJ2-5 | NA | NA | TRBV5-1 | TGCGCCAGCAGCGAAGGACTATCCGGAGAGACCCAGTACTTC | CASSEGLSGETQYF
TRBJ1-1 | NA | NA | TRBV19 | TGTGTTTCATCGGGACACCCAAACACTGAAGCTTTCTTT | CVSSGHPNTEAFF
TRBJ1-3 | NA | NA | TRBV28 | TGTGCCAGCAGTTTTCTCTCGGACAGATCTGGAAACACCATATATTTT | CASSFLSDRSGNTIYF
TRBJ2-1 | TRBD2 | once | TRBV4-2 | TGTGCCAGCAGCCAAGTAGGGGCGCGGGGGGCGAATGAGCAGTTCTTC | CASSQVGARGANEQFF
TRBJ2-3 | NA | NA | TRBV3-1/TRBV3-2 | TGTGCCAGCAGCCAAGGTCGGGGGGCTGCAGATACGCAGTATTTT | CASSQGRGAADTQYF
TRBJ2-7 | NA | NA | TRBV6-5 | TGTGCCAGCAGGTGGCAGGGAGGCGAGCAGTACTTC | CASRWQGGEQYF
TRBJ1-5 | TRBD1 | NA | TRBV28 | TGTGCCAGCAGTTTAGGGACAGGCGACAATCAGCCCCAGCATTTT | CASSLGTGDNQPQHF
TRBJ2-5 | NA | NA | TRBV2 | TGTGCCAGCAGTGTTCTGAGCTCCCAAGAGACCCAGTACTTC | CASSVLSSQETQYF
TRBJ1-1 | NA | NA | TRBV10-2 | TGCGCCAGCACCTTCTCGGGACAACTGAACACTGAAGCTTTCTTT | CASTFSGQLNTEAFF
TRBJ2-3 | NA | NA | TRBV19 | TGTGCCAGTACGGCTTGGCACAGCTCCACAGATACGCAGTATTTT | CASTAWHSSTDTQYF
TRBJ2-1 | TRBD2 | NA | TRBV6-4 | TGTGCCAGCAGTGACTCCGGGGGAGGGAATGAGCAGTTCTTC | CASSDSGGGNEQFF
TRBJ2-7 | TRBD2 | NA | TRBV2 | TGTGCCAGCAACCAGCGGGGGGGCGACGAGCAGTACTTC | CASNQRGGDEQYF
TRBJ1-5 | TRBD1 | NA | TRBV11-2 | TGTGCCAGCAGCTTAGGGACAGGGGGTGGACAGCCCCAGCATTTT | CASSLGTGGGQPQHF
TRBJ2-3 | NA | NA | TRBV28 | TGTGCCAGCGGGACGGCGGGGGCCGATACGCAGTATTTT | CASGTAGADTQYF
TRBJ1-1 | NA | NA | TRBV4-1 | TGCGCCAGCAGCCAAGCCCCTACCCAAGCTTTCTTT | CASSQAPTQAFF
TRBJ1-5 | NA | NA | TRBV4-2 | TGTGCCAGCAGCCAAACAGGTGGCGAGGTTCAGCCCCAGCATTTT | CASSQTGGEVQPQHF
TRBJ1-4 | NA | NA | TRBV15 | TGTGCCACCAGCAGAGGAGCTGGGAGGTTTTTT | CATSRGAGRFF
TRBJ1-1 | NA | NA | TRBV7-9 | TGTGCCAGCAGCTCCTCCCCCGGGTCGATAACTTTCTTT | CASSSSPGSITFF
TRBJ1-1 | NA | NA | TRBV28 | TGTGCCAGCAGTACAGTTTATTTCAGCAACCTCGTGGGGAACACTGAAGCTTTCTTT | CASSTVYFSNLVGNTEAFF
TRBJ2-2 | NA | NA | TRBV7-9 | TGTGCCAGCAGCTTGCCCCAAGCGGGCCCAACGAACACCGGGGAGCTGTTTTTT | CASSLPQAGPTNTGELFF
TRBJ1-2 | NA | NA | TRBV6-5 | TGTGCCAGCAGAATGGGAGACCTGACCTATGGCTACACCTTC | CASRMGDLTYGYTF
TRBJ2-6 | NA | NA | TRBV7-8 | TGTGCCAGCAGCATATTTCAGATAACTGGGGCCAACGTCCTGACTTTC | CASSIFQITGANVLTF
TRBJ2-1 | TRBD1 | NA | TRBV28 | TGTGCCAGCAATACCCGGGACAGAACTTACAATGAGCAGTTCTTC | CASNTRDRTYNEQFF
TRBJ1-2 | NA | NA | TRBV28 | TGTGCCAGCAGTTTAGGCCAGACTAACTATGGCTACACCTTC | CASSLGQTNYGYTF
TRBJ1-6 | NA | NA | TRBV5-4 | TGTGCCAGTACCATGCAGGGTAATTCACCCCTCCACTTT | CASTMQGNSPLHF
TRBJ1-2 | NA | NA | TRBV19 | TGTGCCAGTAGTATTCAGACACGTAACTATGGCTACACCTTC | CASSIQTRNYGYTF
TRBJ1-1 | NA | NA | TRBV12-2 | TGTGCAAGTCCCCAGTTGAACACTGAAGCTTTCTTT | CASPQLNTEAFF
TRBJ2-7 | TRBD1 | once | TRBV4-3 | TGCGCCAGCAGCCAAGATCCCCAGGGGGCGCCCTACGAGCAGTACTTC | CASSQDPQGAPYEQYF
TRBJ1-2 | TRBD1 | NA | TRBV28 | TGTGCCAGCATTGGACAGGGGCCCTATGGCTACACCTTC | CASIGQGPYGYTF
TRBJ1-1 | TRBD1 | NA | TRBV28 | TGTGCCAGCAGTCAAGGACAGGGGCAGGGTGAAGCTTTCTTT | CASSQGQGQGEAFF
TRBJ1-2 | NA | NA | TRBV29-1 | TGCAGCATTGAAGAAGGACAGCGCTATGGCTACACCTTC | CSIEEGQRYGYTF
TRBJ2-3 | TRBD2 | few | TRBV6-4 | TGTGCCAGCAGTGCCCTAGCGGGGGACTTAGATACGCAGTATTTT | CASSALAGDLDTQYF
TRBJ1-2 | NA | NA | TRBV5-6 | TGTGCCAGCAGCTTCGGGGGATCCTATGGCTACACCTTC | CASSFGGSYGYTF
TRBJ2-1 | NA | NA | TRBV28 | TGTGCCAGCAGTTTATGGGCAGGGTTCAATGAGCAGTTCTTC | CASSLWAGFNEQFF
TRBJ2-3 | NA | NA | TRBV3-1/TRBV3-2 | TGTGCCAGCAGCCAAGAGGGACTTCGCACGCAGTATTTT | CASSQEGLRTQYF
TRBJ2-5 | NA | NA | TRBV5-1 | TGCGCCAGCAGCTTGGTGGACATACAAGAGACCCAGTACTTC | CASSLVDIQETQYF
TRBJ1-4 | NA | few | TRBV7-9 | TGTGCCAGCAGCTTAGGACAGATTAATGAAAAACTGTTTTTT | CASSLGQINEKLFF